This T cell receptor (beta chain) was recovered during a study of T cells after yellow fever vaccination. Study summary: Each low-cell-number fraction was prepared by means of SMART-Seq v4 Ultra Low Input.

V lost 3 bases to trimming and J lost 1 base; unmatched junction nucleotides: 5. From germline, CDR1 is DFQATT and CDR2 SNEGSKA (reference sequence). This CDR3 comprises 14 residues. As regards this clonotype: Its antigen is unidentified.

General study points: FACS-sorted repertoires could contain abundant clonotypes contaminating from the bulk population.

Template switching with 5'RACE generated the TCR cDNA and added a universal primer site and UMIs. TCRdb reprocessed the 5' RACE reads with MiXCR, giving one entry per CDR3 protein. Seen here are a few hundred thousand distinct CDR3 sequences, 15% to 20% observed once, and the top ten hold roughly an eighth. V usage is TRBV20-1 and J usage is TRBJ1-1; 7 nucleotides agree with TRBD1. The sample in question was PBMCs, obtained 15 days after the yellow fever booster vaccination. This TCR derives from a man under 40 who received the YFV17D yellow fever vaccine. CDR3 in DNA: TGCAGTGCTAGGAAGGGGGCGCGGAACACTGAAGCTTTCTTT. It codes for CSARKGARNTEAFF.